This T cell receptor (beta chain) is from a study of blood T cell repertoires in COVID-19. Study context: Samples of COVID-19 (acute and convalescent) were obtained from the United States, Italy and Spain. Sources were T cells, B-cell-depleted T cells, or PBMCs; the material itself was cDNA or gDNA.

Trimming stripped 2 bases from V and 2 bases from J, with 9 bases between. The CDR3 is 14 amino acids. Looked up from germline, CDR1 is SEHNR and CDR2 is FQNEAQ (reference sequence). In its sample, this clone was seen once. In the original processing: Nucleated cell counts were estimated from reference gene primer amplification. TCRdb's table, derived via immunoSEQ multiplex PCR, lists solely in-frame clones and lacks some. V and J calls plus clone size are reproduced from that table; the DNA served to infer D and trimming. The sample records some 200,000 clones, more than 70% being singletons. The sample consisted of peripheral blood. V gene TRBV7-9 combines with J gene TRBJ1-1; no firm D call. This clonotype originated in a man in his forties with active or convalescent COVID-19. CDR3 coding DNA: TGTGCCAGCAGCTTACGCTCGGTAAACACTGAAGCTTTCTTT. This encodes CASSLRSVNTEAFF.